The clone carrying this T cell receptor beta chain was seen repeatedly, ten times or more. Its antigen is currently unknown. CDR1 is SGHDT and CDR2 is YYEEEE in the germline V gene. Germline trimming cut 1 base from V and 2 bases from J; bases unmatched to any gene: 3. This CDR3 has 15 amino acids. The sample comes from a study of identical twins. No donor was unhealthy or non-Caucasian. Findings and caveats of the study: Carriage of fewer insertions was seen in abundant cord blood beta clonotypes, whereas memory repertoires showed none.

TCRdb processed the 5' RACE reads anew with MiXCR; each CDR3 protein has one entry. The sample holds 130,000 to 150,000 distinct CDR3 sequences, roughly 3.5% seen once. The receptor was derived from a young man in good health. The sample taken for sequencing was memory T cells sorted from blood. The chain has TRBV5-6 and TRBJ2-5; 9 nucleotides align to TRBD1. The CDR3 sequence is CASSLWDRDQETQYF. The CDR3 nucleotides are TGTGCCAGCAGCTTGTGGGACAGGGATCAAGAGACCCAGTACTTC.